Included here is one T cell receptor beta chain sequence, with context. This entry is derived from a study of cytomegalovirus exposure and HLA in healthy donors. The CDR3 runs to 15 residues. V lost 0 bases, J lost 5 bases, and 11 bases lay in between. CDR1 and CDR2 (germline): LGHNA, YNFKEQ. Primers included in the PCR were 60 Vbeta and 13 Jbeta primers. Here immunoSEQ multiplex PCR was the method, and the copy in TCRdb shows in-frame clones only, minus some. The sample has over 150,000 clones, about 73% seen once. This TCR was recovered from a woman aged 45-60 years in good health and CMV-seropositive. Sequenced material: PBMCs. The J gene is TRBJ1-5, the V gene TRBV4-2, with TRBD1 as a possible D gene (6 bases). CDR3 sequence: CASSQDTGLDQPQHF. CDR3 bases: TGTGCCAGCAGCCAAGACACAGGGTTGGATCAGCCCCAGCATTTT.